Listed here are 23 T cell receptor beta chains from one sample, sequenced in a study of T cells in Graves' hyperthyroidism and ophthalmopathy. Using RNA transcripts as the source, TCR beta CDR3 regions were amplified. A first-round RT-PCR of the TCR CDR3 used the HTBI primer set. TCRdb independently ran MiXCR on the multiplex PCR reads; one entry per CDR3 protein. Among about 570,000 distinct CDR3 sequences listed, around 45% were seen once. Sample: peripheral blood or thyroid tissue (not recorded which). These receptors were taken from an adult woman with Graves' disease, either hyperthyroidism or ophthalmopathy (not recorded which).

V is TRBV7-9 and J is TRBJ1-6; D ambiguous. V dropped 5 bases and J dropped 9 bases, with 17 bases sitting between them. Germline CDR1 reads SEHNR; CDR2 reads FQNEAQ (reference sequence). This CDR3 is built from 15 residues. The CDR3 DNA reads TGTGCCAGCAGCCTAGGCGGGGAGGGCAGTTCACCCCTCCACTTT. Translation gives CASSLGGEGSSPLHF.

There are many counts of this clonotype. This chain connects TRBV24-1 to TRBJ2-7; 7 bases align to TRBD1. V lost 10 bases, J lost 4 bases, and 9 bases stayed unmatched. The CDR3 totals 13 residues. Germline V gene lookup returns CDR1 KGHDR and CDR2 SFDVKD. The CDR3 bases are TGTGCCACGTCAAAAGGGGGCCGGTACGAGCAGTACTTC. It translates to CATSKGGRYEQYF.

The chain recombines TRBV10-3 with TRBJ1-6, with D possibly being TRBD1 (6 bases). V was pared by 10 bases and J by 13 bases, with 23 bases between. This CDR3 contains 14 residues. CDR1 ENHRY and CDR2 SYGVKD come from the germline V gene. The CDR3 DNA reads TGTGCCACAACACAGGGCCCGATTAGTTCGCCCCTCCACTTT. Its translation: CATTQGPISSPLHF.

Many counts were recorded for this clonotype. V usage is TRBV20-1 and J usage is TRBJ2-2; TRBD1 is a possible D gene (6 bases). This CDR3 has 14 residues. CDR1 and CDR2 (germline): DFQATT, SNEGSKA (reference sequence). Trimming shortened V by 5 bases and J by 7 bases, and 17 bases separated the two germline ends. DNA of the CDR3: TGCAGTGCTGCAGGGGACGAAAGAAACGGGGAGCTGTTTTTT. Translating it yields CSAAGDERNGELFF.

The DNA for the CDR3 is TGTGCCAGCAGTTCCACCCCCGGAGTCGTAGAAGCTTTCTTT. Translated: CASSSTPGVVEAFF. V gene TRBV9 combines with J gene TRBJ1-1; D is unresolved. V dropped 5 bases and J dropped 8 bases, with 19 bases sitting between them. Germline V gene data show CDR1 as SGDLS and CDR2 as YYNGEE. This CDR3 comprises 14 residues.

This chain links TRBV19 with TRBJ2-2, with 9 nucleotides matching TRBD1. V trimming: 8 bases; J trimming: 4 bases; junction bases outside the gene matches: 14. Germline CDR1 and CDR2: LNHDA and SQIVND (reference sequence). CDR3 length: 17 amino acids. In DNA, the CDR3 is TGTGCCAGTCGCCCGGGTTGGGGGACAGGGTTCACCGGGGAGCTGTTTTTT. Amino acids: CASRPGWGTGFTGELFF.

The V gene is TRBV2, the J gene TRBJ1-6; the D is unclear. This CDR3 is 15 amino acids long. The V end was cut by 6 bases, the J end by 2 bases, with 11 bases between. The V gene's germline CDR1 is SNHLY and CDR2 FYNNEI. This CDR3 reads CASSLGPPYNSPLHF. The CDR3 DNA sequence: TGTGCCAGCAGCCTGGGCCCGCCCTATAATTCACCCCTCCACTTT.

A note on this clonotype: This may be a read error: a much more frequent sequence differs by one nucleotide. The conserved phenylalanine or tryptophan is not found at the CDR3 terminus, so this likely reflects a read error. V is TRBV6-1 and J is TRBJ1-6; D is perhaps TRBD1 (6 bases). The CDR3 sequence is 15 residues long. Germline values: CDR1 MNHNS, CDR2 SASEGT. V lost 5 bases to trimming and J lost 0 bases, with 8 bases between them. CDR3 loop: CASSQGSSYNSPLHC. In DNA form, the CDR3 reads TGTGCCAGCAGTCAGGGGAGCTCCTATAATTCACCCCTCCACTGT.

The chain has TRBV4-2 and TRBJ2-7; D may be TRBD1 (6 bases). This CDR3 comprises 15 residues. Trimming left V 6 bases short and J 1 base short, with 16 bases between. The germline V gene has CDR1 LGHNA and CDR2 YNFKEQ. The CDR3 sequence: CASRHGRDKSYEQYF. For the CDR3, the DNA is TGTGCCAGCAGACACGGCCGGGACAAGTCCTACGAGCAGTACTTC.

DNA for the CDR3: TGCAGCGTTGGCTTAGCGGGAGGGCCTGGTGAGCAGTACTTC. It specifies CSVGLAGGPGEQYF. The gene calls are TRBV29-1 and TRBJ2-7; TRBD2 agrees at 11 bases. V was clipped by 4 bases and J by 7 bases; unmatched bases: 9. The CDR3 totals 14 residues. From germline, CDR1 is SQVTM and CDR2 ANQGSEA.

There are many counts of this clonotype. V usage is TRBV7-9 and J usage is TRBJ2-7, with 7 bases identical to TRBD2. The V gene end was trimmed by 5 bases and the J gene end by 3 bases; junction bases not matched to a gene: 16. In germline, CDR1 is SEHNR, CDR2 FQNEAQ (reference sequence). The CDR3 has 17 amino acids. The CDR3 region has the DNA TGTGCCAGCAGCCAATGGGGTCTAGCGGCTAAGGGCTACGAGCAGTACTTC. Translated: CASSQWGLAAKGYEQYF.

This clonotype has ten or more counts. The chain uses TRBV7-9 and TRBJ1-1, with a tentative D call TRBD1 (5 bases). Between the trimmed V and J ends, which lost 5 bases and 5 bases, there was a span of 18 bases. CDR3 length equals 15 residues. Germline V gene sequence: CDR1 SEHNR, CDR2 FQNEAQ (reference sequence). This chain's CDR3 is CASSNWDSWGTEAFF. The CDR3 nucleotides are TGTGCCAGCAGCAATTGGGACTCCTGGGGGACTGAAGCTTTCTTT. The full variable domain, completed using reference TRBV7-9 and TRBJ1-1, is DTGVSQNPRHKITKRGQNVTFRCDPISEHNRLYWYRQTLGQGPEFLTYFQNEAQLEKSRLLSDRFSAERPKGSFSTLEIQRTEQGDSAMYLCASSNWDSWGTEAFFGQGTRLTVV.

This clonotype was counted many times. The chain couples TRBV14 to TRBJ1-1; weak D call: TRBD1 (5 bases). Germline loops: CDR1 SGHDN, CDR2 FVKESK. Trimming cost V 8 bases and J 1 base, with 11 bases left between them. CDR3 length equals 13 residues. The CDR3 nucleotides read TGTGCCAGCGGAAGGGGAGGGAACACTGAAGCTTTCTTT. This translates into CASGRGGNTEAFF.

This clonotype was observed many times. The CDR3: CASSLGPTTVNTEAFF. In nucleotides, the CDR3 is TGCGCCAGCAGCTTGGGCCCCACTACAGTGAACACTGAAGCTTTCTTT. The chain joins TRBV5-1 to TRBJ1-1, with D unresolved. This CDR3 spans 16 amino acids. V was shortened by 0 bases and J by 0 bases, with 12 bases between the two germline ends. Germline V lookup: CDR1 SGHRS, CDR2 YFSETQ.

The rearrangement uses TRBV6-1 and TRBJ2-2, with unresolved D. In germline, CDR1 is MNHNS, CDR2 SASEGT. Trimming pared 9 bases from V and 6 bases from J, leaving 11 bases between. The CDR3 is 12 amino acids. The CDR3: CARLFFSGELFF. The CDR3 DNA reads as TGTGCCAGGCTCTTTTTTTCCGGGGAGCTGTTTTTT.

At least ten counts were recorded for this clonotype. The chain couples TRBV12-3 or TRBV12-4 to TRBJ2-2; D unclear. The CDR3 covers 14 residues. V was cut by 4 bases and J by 4 bases, with 10 bases left in between. The chain's CDR3 is CASSSFESTGELFF. Here the CDR3 DNA reads TGTGCCAGCAGTTCATTCGAGAGCACCGGGGAGCTGTTTTTT.

This chain connects TRBV6-1 to TRBJ2-7, with D tentatively TRBD1 (6 bases). The CDR3 consists of 12 residues. With 6 bases removed from V and 9 bases from J, the gap between germline ends came to 15 bases. Germline CDR1 reads MNHNS; CDR2 reads SASEGT. The CDR3 region is CASRQGSVVQYF. The DNA of the CDR3 is TGTGCCAGCAGACAGGGTTCGGTAGTGCAGTACTTC.

On this clonotype itself: Possible read error: a much larger clone is one base away. The chain has TRBV5-4 and TRBJ1-1, with D uncertain. Germline V gene lookup returns CDR1 SGHNT and CDR2 YYREEE (reference sequence). The CDR3 covers 16 residues. The ends were cut back, 0 bases at V and 4 bases at J, with 16 bases in the middle. For the CDR3, the DNA is TGTGCCAGCAGCTTGGCCGCGAGCCAGGAGGGCACTGAAGCTTTCTTT. Protein sequence: CASSLAASQEGTEAFF.

The table lists this clonotype with many counts. The V call is TRBV20-1, the J call TRBJ1-3, with a tentative D call TRBD1 (6 bases). Germline V gene sequence: CDR1 DFQATT, CDR2 SNEGSKA (reference sequence). Between the trimmed V and J ends, which lost 3 bases and 2 bases, there was a span of 8 bases. There are 13 residues in the CDR3. CDR3 sequence: CSARGGPGNTIYF. The CDR3 DNA follows: TGCAGTGCTAGGGGGGGGCCTGGAAACACCATATATTTT.

This clonotype was recorded at least ten times. The V call is TRBV2, the J call TRBJ1-4; 7 positions agree with TRBD1. Germline V lookup: CDR1 SNHLY, CDR2 FYNNEI. Trimming at V came to 6 bases and at J to 5 bases, leaving 9 bases not matched to a gene. The length of the CDR3 is 15 residues. The CDR3 is CASSVNRGANEKLFF. DNA of the CDR3: TGTGCCAGCAGCGTTAACAGGGGCGCCAATGAAAAACTGTTTTTT.

The gene calls are TRBV28 and TRBJ2-7; D ambiguous. Germline V CDR1 and CDR2: MDHEN, SYDVKM. Trimming took 5 bases from V and 0 from J, leaving 11 bases between them. The CDR3 runs to 14 residues. The CDR3 DNA reads TGTGCCAGCAGTCCCGGTGGGGACTCCTACGAGCAGTACTTC. Translation: CASSPGGDSYEQYF.

This chain joins TRBV25-1 and TRBJ1-2; D ambiguous. Germline lookup yields CDR1 MGHDK and CDR2 SYGVNS. This CDR3 region has 9 residues. The CDR3 DNA follows: TGTGCTAGAGGATATGGCTACACCTTC. As protein: CARGYGYTF.

This clonotype has at least ten counts. This chain joins TRBV20-1 and TRBJ2-5, with 10 bases that match TRBD2. The ends lost 3 bases at V and 5 bases at J; junction bases unmatched: 9. This CDR3 has 15 amino acids. Germline V gene sequence: CDR1 DFQATT, CDR2 SNEGSKA (reference sequence). The CDR3: CSARGLARGTETQYF. In DNA, the CDR3 is TGCAGTGCTAGGGGACTAGCGAGAGGAACGGAGACCCAGTACTTC.